What follows describes a single TCR beta chain. What antigen it recognizes has not been identified. No clone much larger than this one lies a single base away; base qualities are absent. The CDR3 goes from the cysteine to the phenylalanine over 18 residues. The retained sequence is limited to the CDR3, 54 bases, with the frame set at the first base. From V the trimming removes 5 bases and from J it removes 4 bases, while the gene matches leave 13 bases of the junction unaccounted for. Per the germline V gene, MDHEN is the CDR1 and SYDVKM is the CDR2. At one collaborating source in Seattle, patients were enrolled during active infection and were followed longitudinally through the course of disease. Each collaborating institution followed its own protocols to collect whole blood in K2EDTA tubes. For TCRbeta analysis, collaborators shipped samples in one of three forms: frozen whole blood, isolated PBMCs, or DNA extracted from either of those sample types.

The immunoSEQ Assay, a bias-controlled multiplex PCR, was used to amplify TCRbeta CDR3 regions from genomic DNA. The study's own analysis went as follows. Within the assay, amplification of reference gene primers was used to estimate how many nucleated cells each sample contained. Sequence reads were collapsed and filtered to measure the absolute abundance of every unique TCRbeta CDR3 rearrangement. Productive Simpson clonality was computed per sample as the square root of Simpson's diversity index over productive rearrangements. TCRdb provides this immuneACCESS table in a form limited to in-frame rearrangements. Some clones are lacking; in checked studies, under half of them reflect an unresolved V gene, and why the rest are absent is not known. Clone size and V and J calls were adopted from that table, with D and trimming inferred from the DNA. This sample gives approximately 25,000 clones in total; 65% to 80% of them show up just once. The top ten clonotypes cover approximately 7% of the sample.

The sample is drawn from a study of blood T cell repertoires in COVID-19 (TCRdb year 2020). Notes on the research overall: Collaborator samples came from the United States, Italy and Spain and covered acute and convalescent phases of COVID-19. The material from the prospective study consisted of cDNA or gDNA derived from T cells, B-cell-depleted T cells, or PBMCs. Subjects who had been exposed to COVID-19, were actively infected with it, or had recovered from it provided the deeply sampled blood TCRbeta repertoires that made up the dataset. The repertoires were made available in a free public database intended to serve as a resource for research on the immune response to SARS-CoV-2. The samples were drawn from the first 160 participants of the ongoing ImmuneRACE study and from over a thousand subjects provided by 6 global collaborators. The sample metadata nearly always contained a de-identified subject ID, COVID-19 status, age in years and sex. HLA class I and class II types, where available, came from metadata supplied by the sample provider rather than from assay-based typing.

Overall study outcomes, separate from this receptor: The quantity of clinical and demographic metadata differed by source and by participant and was supplied without curation.

Sequenced sample: peripheral blood. The sequence derives from a man in his forties or fifties with COVID-19, enrolled during active disease. This chain is built from TRBV28 and TRBJ2-7, and TRBD2 aligns with 14 junction nucleotides. In nucleotides, the sequence is TGTGCCAGCAGTATCGGGTCGGGACTAGCGGGAGTTGGATACGAGCAGTACTTC. This encodes CASSIGSGLAGVGYEQYF.